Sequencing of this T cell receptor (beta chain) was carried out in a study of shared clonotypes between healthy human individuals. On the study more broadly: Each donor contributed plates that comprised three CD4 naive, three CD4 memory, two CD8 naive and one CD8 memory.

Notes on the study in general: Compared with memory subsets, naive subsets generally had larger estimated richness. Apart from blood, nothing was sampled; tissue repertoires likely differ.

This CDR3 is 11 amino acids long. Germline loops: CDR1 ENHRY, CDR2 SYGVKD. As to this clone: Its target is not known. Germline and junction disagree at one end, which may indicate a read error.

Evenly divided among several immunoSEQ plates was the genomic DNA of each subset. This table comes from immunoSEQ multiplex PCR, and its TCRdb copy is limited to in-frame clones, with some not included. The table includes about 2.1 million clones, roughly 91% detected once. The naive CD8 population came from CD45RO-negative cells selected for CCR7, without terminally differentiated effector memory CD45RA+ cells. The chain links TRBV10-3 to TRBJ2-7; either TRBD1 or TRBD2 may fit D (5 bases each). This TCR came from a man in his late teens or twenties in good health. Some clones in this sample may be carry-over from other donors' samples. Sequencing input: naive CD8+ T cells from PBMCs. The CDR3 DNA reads TGTGCCATCAGTGAGGGGACCATCCAAGGCTTC. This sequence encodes CAISEGTIQGF.